One sample yielded the 7 T cell receptor beta chains listed below, sequenced in a study of blood T cell repertoires in COVID-19. The protocol was immunoSEQ multiplex PCR, while the TCRdb copy is restricted to in-frame clones and leaves out a portion. The table shows approximately 350,000 clones, with 87% occurring only once. Sequencing was carried out using PBMCs or T cells enriched from blood (not recorded which). All receptors come from a woman in her thirties who had recovered from COVID-19.

The chain employs TRBV27 and TRBJ2-1; TRBD2 agrees at 10 bases. From germline, CDR1 is MNHEY and CDR2 SMNVEV (reference sequence). J gave up 0 bases and V 3 bases, and 8 bases lay outside the gene matches. The CDR3 has 18 amino acids. DNA of the CDR3: TGTGCCAGCAGTTTTATAGCGGGAGGACTTAGCTCCTACAATGAGCAGTTCTTC. Its protein is CASSFIAGGLSSYNEQFF.

The chain uses TRBV2 and TRBJ2-5, with 11 bases matching TRBD1. Trimming took 4 bases from V and 4 from J; bases not matched to a gene: 5. Germline V gene sequence: CDR1 SNHLY, CDR2 FYNNEI. The CDR3 extends over 15 amino acids. In DNA form, the CDR3 reads TGTGCCAGCAGTGTTGAAGGACAGGGGGCAGAGACCCAGTACTTC. Protein: CASSVEGQGAETQYF.

This clone was picked up a small number of times. The chain uses TRBV2 and TRBJ2-7, with 7 nucleotides matching TRBD1. The CDR3 totals 12 residues. The ends lost 6 bases at V and 4 bases at J; junction bases unmatched: 3. Germline values: CDR1 SNHLY, CDR2 FYNNEI. This CDR3 reads CASRLGQYEQYF. The CDR3 nucleotides are TGTGCCAGCAGGTTGGGACAGTACGAGCAGTACTTC.

A word on this clone: The same CDR3 can be traced to other DNA sequences in this sample. The gene calls are TRBV5-6 and TRBJ1-4; a weak D match, TRBD1 (5 bases). This CDR3 is 15 amino acids long. Germline V gene sequence: CDR1 SGHDT, CDR2 YYEEEE. With 0 bases removed from V and 2 bases from J, the gap between germline ends came to 8 bases. DNA for the CDR3: TGTGCCAGCAGCTTGGGCCGGGGGACTAATGAAAAACTGTTTTTT. It codes for CASSLGRGTNEKLFF.

V gene TRBV30 combines with J gene TRBJ1-5; TRBD1 agrees at 7 bases. The CDR3 sequence is 14 residues long. Germline V lookup: CDR1 GTSNPN, CDR2 SVGIG (reference sequence). V dropped 3 bases and J dropped 4; count of bases not matched to a gene: 6. CDR3 in amino acids: CAWRRTGDNQPQHF. As DNA, the CDR3 is TGTGCCTGGAGACGGACAGGAGATAATCAGCCCCAGCATTTT.

The CDR3 DNA follows: TGTGCCAGTAGTCCCTGGGACTTCTATGGCTACACCTTC. It yields the protein CASSPWDFYGYTF. This chain connects TRBV19 to TRBJ1-2; perhaps TRBD1 as D (5 bases). Germline loops: CDR1 LNHDA, CDR2 SQIVND (reference sequence). Trimming removed 5 bases from V and 4 bases from J, with 11 bases in between. CDR3 size: 13 residues.

The chain recombines TRBV4-1 with TRBJ1-1; possible D gene TRBD1, 5 bases. Trimming left V 6 bases short and J 2 bases short, with 10 bases between. Germline CDR1 MGHRA, CDR2 YSYEKL. This CDR3 is built from 13 residues. CDR3 in amino acids: CASSLRGNTEAFF. CDR3 in DNA: TGCGCCAGCAGTCTAAGGGGAAACACTGAAGCTTTCTTT.